This T cell receptor (beta chain) was sequenced in a study of Ad26.COV2.S vaccination and SARS-CoV-2 variants. Study-level findings and limits: People given the vaccine had a wider spike-specific TCR breadth than placebo recipients did.

The CDR3 is made up of 12 amino acids. CDR1 is SQVTM and CDR2 is ANQGSEA in the germline V gene. V lost 5 bases and J lost 3, with 7 bases in between. Treatment meaning: around 19 received Ad26.COV2.S at low or high dose, single or two shots; 5 received placebo; per-sample allocation not given. The study sampled participants on day 63 after the first vaccine or placebo injection. The method was immunoSEQ multiplex PCR; TCRdb's version includes in-frame clones alone and lacks a portion of them. This sample has roughly 380,000 clones, with 70% to 90% found just once. Details on this clone: As yet, its antigen is unknown.

The sample here was peripheral blood, taken in a trial of Ad26.COV2.S vaccine versus placebo. The chain employs TRBV29-1 and TRBJ2-2, with D hard to call. This clonotype originated in a person between 18 and 60 years old who received the Ad26.COV2.S COVID-19 vaccine or a placebo. Written as DNA, the CDR3 is TGCAGCGTTTTAGGCGACACCGGGGAGCTGTTTTTT. It is translated as CSVLGDTGELFF.